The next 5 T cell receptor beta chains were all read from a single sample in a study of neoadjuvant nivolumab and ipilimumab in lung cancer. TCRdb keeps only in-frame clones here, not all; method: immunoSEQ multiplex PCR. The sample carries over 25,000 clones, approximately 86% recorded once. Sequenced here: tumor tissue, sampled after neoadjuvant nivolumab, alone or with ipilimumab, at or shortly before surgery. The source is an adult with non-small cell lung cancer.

CDR3 residues: CASSPTVTMNTEAFF. The CDR3 bases are TGTGCCAGCAGTCCGACAGTGACTATGAACACTGAAGCTTTCTTT. The chain employs TRBV2 and TRBJ1-1, with D tentatively TRBD1 (5 bases). The CDR3 runs to 15 residues. The germline V and J ends were trimmed by 5 bases and 0 bases, with 13 bases remaining between them. Looked up from germline, CDR1 is SNHLY and CDR2 is FYNNEI.

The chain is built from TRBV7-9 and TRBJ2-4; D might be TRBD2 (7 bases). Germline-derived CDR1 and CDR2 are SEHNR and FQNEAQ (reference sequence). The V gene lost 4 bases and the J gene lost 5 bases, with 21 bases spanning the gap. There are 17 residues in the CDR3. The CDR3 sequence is CASSSPPGGSVQNIQYF. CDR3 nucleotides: TGTGCCAGCAGCTCACCACCGGGGGGCTCCGTTCAAAACATTCAGTACTTC.

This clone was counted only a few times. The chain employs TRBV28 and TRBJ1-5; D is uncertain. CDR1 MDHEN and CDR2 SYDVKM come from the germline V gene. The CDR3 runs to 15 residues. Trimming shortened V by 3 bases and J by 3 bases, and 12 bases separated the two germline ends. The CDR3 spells CASSLEGILNQPQHF. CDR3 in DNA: TGTGCCAGCAGTTTGGAGGGTATCCTCAATCAGCCCCAGCATTTT.

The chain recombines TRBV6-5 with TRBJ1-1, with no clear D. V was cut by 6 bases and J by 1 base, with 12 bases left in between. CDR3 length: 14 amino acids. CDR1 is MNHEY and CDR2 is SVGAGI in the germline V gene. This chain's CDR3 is CASRREAGNTEAFF. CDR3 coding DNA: TGTGCCAGCAGGAGAGAGGCCGGGAACACTGAAGCTTTCTTT.

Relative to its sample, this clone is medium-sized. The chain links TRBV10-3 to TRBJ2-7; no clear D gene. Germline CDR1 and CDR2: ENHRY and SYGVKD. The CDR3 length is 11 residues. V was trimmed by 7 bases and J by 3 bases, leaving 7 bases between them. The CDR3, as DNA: TGTGCCATCACCAACAACTACGAGCAGTACTTC. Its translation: CAITNNYEQYF.